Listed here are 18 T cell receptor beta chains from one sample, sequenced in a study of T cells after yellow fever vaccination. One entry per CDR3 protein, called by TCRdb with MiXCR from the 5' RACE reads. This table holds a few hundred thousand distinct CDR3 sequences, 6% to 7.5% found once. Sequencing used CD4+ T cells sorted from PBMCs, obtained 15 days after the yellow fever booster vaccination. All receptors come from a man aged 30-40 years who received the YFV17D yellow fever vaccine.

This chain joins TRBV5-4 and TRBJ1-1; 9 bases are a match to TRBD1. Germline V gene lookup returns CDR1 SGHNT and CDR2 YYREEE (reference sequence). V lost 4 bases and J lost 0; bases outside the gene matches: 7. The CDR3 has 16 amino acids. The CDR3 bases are TGTGCCAGCAGCCTCGACAGGGGGAACATGAACACTGAAGCTTTCTTT. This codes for CASSLDRGNMNTEAFF.

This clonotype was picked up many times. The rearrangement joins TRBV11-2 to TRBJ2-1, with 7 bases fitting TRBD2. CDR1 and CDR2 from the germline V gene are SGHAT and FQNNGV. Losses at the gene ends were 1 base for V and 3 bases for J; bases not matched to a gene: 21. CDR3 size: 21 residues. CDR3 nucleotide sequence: TGTGCCAGCAGCTTAGTCTCAACCCTCGGAGATGGCGGGAGAAACTACAATGAGCAGTTCTTC. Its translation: CASSLVSTLGDGGRNYNEQFF.

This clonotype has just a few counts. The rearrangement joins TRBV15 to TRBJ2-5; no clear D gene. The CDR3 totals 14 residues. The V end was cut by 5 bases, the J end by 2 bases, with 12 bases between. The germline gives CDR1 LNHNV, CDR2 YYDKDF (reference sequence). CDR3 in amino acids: CATSRPGRQETQYF. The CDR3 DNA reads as TGTGCCACCAGCCGTCCTGGACGTCAAGAGACCCAGTACTTC.

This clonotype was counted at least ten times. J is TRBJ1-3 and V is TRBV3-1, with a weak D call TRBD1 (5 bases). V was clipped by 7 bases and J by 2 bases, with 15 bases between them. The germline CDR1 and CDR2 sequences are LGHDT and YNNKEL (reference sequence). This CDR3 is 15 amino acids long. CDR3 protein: CASTTLAGTGNTIYF. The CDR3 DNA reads TGTGCCAGCACCACTTTGGCAGGGACTGGAAACACCATATATTTT.

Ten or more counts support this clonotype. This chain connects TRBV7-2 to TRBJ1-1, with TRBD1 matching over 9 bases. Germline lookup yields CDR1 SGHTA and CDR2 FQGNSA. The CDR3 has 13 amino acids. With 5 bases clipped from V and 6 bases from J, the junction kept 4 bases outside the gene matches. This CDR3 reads CASSLQGAAEAFF. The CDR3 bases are TGTGCCAGCAGCCTACAGGGGGCGGCTGAAGCTTTCTTT.

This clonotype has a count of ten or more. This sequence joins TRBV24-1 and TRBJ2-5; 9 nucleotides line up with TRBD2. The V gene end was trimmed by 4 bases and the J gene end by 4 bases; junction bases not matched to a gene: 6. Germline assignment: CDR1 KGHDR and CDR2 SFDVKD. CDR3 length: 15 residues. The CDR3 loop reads CATSDPLAGGETQYF. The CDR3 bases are TGTGCCACCAGTGACCCACTAGCGGGTGGAGAGACCCAGTACTTC.

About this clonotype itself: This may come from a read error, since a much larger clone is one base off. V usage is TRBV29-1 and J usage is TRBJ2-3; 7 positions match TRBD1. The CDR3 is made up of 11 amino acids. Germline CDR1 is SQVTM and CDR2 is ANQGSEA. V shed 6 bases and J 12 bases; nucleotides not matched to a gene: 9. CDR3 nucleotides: TGCAGCGTGGGGACAGATTTCCGTCAGTATTTT. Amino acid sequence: CSVGTDFRQYF.

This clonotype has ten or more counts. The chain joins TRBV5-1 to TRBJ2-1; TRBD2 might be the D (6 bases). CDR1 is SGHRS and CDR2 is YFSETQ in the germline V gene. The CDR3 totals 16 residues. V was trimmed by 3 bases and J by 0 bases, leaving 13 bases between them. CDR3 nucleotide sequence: TGCGCCAGCAGCTCTACGGGAGACATCTCCTACAATGAGCAGTTCTTC. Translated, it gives CASSSTGDISYNEQFF.

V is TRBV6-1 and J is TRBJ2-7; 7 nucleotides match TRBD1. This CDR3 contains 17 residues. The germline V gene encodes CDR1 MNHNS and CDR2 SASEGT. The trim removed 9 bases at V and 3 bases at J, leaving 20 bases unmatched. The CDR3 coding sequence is TGTGCCAGTCTAAGGATGTCTTTGCCAGGGGGTTACTACGAGCAGTACTTC. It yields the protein CASLRMSLPGGYYEQYF.

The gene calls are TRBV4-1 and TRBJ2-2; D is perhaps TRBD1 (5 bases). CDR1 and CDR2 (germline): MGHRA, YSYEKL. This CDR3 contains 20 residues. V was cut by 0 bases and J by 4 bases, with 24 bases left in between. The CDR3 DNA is TGCGCCAGCAGCCAAGAGAATGCAAGGTACGAGGACAACACCACCGGGGAGCTGTTTTTT. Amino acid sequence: CASSQENARYEDNTTGELFF.

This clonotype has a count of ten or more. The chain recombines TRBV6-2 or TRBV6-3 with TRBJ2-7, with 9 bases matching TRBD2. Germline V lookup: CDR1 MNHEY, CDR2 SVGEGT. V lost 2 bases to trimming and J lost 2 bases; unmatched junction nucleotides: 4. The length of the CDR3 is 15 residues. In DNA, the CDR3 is TGTGCCAGCAGTTACGGTGCGGGAGGGACCTACGAGCAGTACTTC. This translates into CASSYGAGGTYEQYF.

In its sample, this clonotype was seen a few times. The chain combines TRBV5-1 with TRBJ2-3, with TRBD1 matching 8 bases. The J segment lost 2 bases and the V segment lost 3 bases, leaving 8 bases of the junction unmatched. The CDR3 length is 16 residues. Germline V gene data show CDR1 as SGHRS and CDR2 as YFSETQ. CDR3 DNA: TGCGCCAGCAGCTCCGACAGGGGAAGACCCACAGATACGCAGTATTTT. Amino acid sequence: CASSSDRGRPTDTQYF.

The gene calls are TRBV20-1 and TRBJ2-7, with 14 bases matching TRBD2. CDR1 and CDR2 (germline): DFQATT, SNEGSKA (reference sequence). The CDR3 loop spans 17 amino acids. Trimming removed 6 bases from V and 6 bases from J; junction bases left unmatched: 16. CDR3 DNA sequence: TGCAGTGCGGTGGGGACTAGCGGGAGCGGGGAATTAGGCGAGCAGTACTTC. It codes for CSAVGTSGSGELGEQYF.

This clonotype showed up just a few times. CDR3 in amino acids: CASLRDRGPNEQFF. DNA for the CDR3: TGCGCCAGCCTCCGGGACAGGGGGCCCAATGAGCAGTTCTTC. The chain combines TRBV10-2 with TRBJ2-1; 12 nucleotides agree with TRBD1. Trimming cost V 8 bases and J 6 bases; bases outside gene matches: 5. The CDR3 runs to 14 residues. CDR1 WSHSY and CDR2 SAAADI come from the germline V gene.

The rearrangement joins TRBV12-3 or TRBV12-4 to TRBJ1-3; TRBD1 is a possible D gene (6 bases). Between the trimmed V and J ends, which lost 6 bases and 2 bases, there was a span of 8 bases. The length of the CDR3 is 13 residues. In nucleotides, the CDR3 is TGTGCCAGCAGCCGGGACACTGGAAACACCATATATTTT. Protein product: CASSRDTGNTIYF.

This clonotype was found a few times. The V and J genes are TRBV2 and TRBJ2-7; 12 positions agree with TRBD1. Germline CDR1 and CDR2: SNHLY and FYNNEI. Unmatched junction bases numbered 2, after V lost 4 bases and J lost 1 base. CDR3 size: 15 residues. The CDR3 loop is CASSGDRGPSYEQYF. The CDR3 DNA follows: TGTGCCAGCAGTGGGGACAGGGGGCCATCCTACGAGCAGTACTTC.

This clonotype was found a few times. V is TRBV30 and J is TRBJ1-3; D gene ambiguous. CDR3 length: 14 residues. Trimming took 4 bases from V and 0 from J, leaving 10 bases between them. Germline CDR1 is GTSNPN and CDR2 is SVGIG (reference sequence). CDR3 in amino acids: CAWMWGLSGNTIYF. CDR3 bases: TGTGCCTGGATGTGGGGTCTCTCTGGAAACACCATATATTTT.

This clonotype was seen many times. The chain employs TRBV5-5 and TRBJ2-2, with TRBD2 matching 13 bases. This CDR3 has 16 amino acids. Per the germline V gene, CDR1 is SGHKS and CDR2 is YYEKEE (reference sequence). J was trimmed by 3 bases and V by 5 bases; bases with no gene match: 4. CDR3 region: CASSSGLAGDTGELFF. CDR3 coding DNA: TGTGCCAGCAGTTCCGGACTAGCGGGGGACACCGGGGAGCTGTTTTTT.